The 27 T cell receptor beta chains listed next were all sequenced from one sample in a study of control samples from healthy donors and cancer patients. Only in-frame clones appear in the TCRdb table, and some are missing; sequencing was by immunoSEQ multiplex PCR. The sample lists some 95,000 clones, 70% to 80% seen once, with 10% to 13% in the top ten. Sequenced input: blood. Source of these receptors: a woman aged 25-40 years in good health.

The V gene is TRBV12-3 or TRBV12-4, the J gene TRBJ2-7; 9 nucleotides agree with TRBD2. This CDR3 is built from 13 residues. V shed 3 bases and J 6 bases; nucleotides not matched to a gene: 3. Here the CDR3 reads CASSFGTSFEQYF. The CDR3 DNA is TGTGCCAGCAGTTTTGGGACTAGCTTCGAGCAGTACTTC.

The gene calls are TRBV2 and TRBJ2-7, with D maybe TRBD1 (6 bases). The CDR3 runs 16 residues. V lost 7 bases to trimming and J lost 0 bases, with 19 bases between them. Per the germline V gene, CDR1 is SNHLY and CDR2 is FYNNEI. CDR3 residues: CASNEAGVRLSYEQYF. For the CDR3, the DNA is TGTGCCAGCAATGAGGCAGGGGTCCGACTCTCCTACGAGCAGTACTTC.

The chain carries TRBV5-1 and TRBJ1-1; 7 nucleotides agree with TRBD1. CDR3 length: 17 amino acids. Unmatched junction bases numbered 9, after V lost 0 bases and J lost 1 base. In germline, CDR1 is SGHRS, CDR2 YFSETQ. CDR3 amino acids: CASSLGQGGDGNTEAFF. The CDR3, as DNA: TGCGCCAGCAGCTTGGGACAGGGAGGAGATGGGAACACTGAAGCTTTCTTT. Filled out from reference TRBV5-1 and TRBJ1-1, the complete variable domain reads KAGVTQTPRYLIKTRGQQVTLSCSPISGHRSVSWYQQTPGQGLQFLFEYFSETQRNKGNFPGRFSGRQFSNSRSEMNVSTLELGDSALYLCASSLGQGGDGNTEAFFGQGTRLTVV.

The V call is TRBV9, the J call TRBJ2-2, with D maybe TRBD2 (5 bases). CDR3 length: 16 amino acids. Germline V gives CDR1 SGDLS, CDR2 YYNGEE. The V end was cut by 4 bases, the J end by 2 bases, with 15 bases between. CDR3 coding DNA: TGTGCCAGCAGCAGCCGGGAACGGCTAAACACCGGGGAGCTGTTTTTT. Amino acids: CASSSRERLNTGELFF.

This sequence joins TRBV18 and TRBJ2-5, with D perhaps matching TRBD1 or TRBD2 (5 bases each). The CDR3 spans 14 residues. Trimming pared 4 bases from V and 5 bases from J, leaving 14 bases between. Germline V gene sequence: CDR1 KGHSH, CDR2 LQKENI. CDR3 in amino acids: CASSRSGSGETQYF. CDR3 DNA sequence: TGTGCCAGCTCACGGTCAGGGTCGGGGGAGACCCAGTACTTC. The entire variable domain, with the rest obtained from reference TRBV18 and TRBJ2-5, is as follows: NAGVMQNPRHLVRRRGQEARLRCSPMKGHSHVYWYRQLPEEGLKFMVYLQKENIIDESGMPKERFSAEFPKEGPSILRIQQVVRGDSAAYFCASSRSGSGETQYFGPGTRLLVL.

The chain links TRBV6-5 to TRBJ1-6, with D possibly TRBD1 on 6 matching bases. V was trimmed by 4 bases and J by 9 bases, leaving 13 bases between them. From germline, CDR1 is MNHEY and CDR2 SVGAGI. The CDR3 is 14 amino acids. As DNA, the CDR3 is TGTGCCAGCAGTTTGACAGGACGCGGTTCACCCCTCCACTTT. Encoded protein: CASSLTGRGSPLHF.

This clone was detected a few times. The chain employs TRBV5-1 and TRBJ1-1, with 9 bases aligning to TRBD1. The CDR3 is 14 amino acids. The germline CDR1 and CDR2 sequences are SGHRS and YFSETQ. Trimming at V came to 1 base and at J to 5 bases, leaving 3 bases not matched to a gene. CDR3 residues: CASSLSQGATEAFF. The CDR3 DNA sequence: TGCGCCAGCAGCTTGTCACAGGGGGCGACTGAAGCTTTCTTT.

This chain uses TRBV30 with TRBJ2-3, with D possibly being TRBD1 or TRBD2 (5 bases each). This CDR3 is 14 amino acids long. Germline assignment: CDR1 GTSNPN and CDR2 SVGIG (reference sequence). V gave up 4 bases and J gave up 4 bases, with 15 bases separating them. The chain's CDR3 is CAWTSRVGADTQYF. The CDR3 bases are TGTGCCTGGACCTCTAGGGTGGGGGCAGATACGCAGTATTTT.

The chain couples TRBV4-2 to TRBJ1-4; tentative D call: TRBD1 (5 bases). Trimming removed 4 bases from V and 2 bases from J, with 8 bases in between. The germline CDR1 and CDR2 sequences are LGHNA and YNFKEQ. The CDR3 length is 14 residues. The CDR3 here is CASSRGGTNEKLFF. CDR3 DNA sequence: TGTGCCAGCAGCCGTGGGGGGACTAATGAAAAACTGTTTTTT.

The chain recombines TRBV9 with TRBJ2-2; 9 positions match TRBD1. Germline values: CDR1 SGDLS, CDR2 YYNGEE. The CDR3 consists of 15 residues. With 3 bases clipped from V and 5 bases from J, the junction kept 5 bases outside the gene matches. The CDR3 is CASSGGTGRTGELFF. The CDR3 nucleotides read TGTGCCAGCAGCGGAGGGACAGGGAGAACCGGGGAGCTGTTTTTT.

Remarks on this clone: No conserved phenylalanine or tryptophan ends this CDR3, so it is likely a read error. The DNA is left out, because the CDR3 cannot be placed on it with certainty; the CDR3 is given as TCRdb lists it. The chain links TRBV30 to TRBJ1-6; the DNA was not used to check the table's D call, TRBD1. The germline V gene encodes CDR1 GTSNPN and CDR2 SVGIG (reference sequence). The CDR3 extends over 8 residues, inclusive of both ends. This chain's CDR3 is CAWSVVGA.

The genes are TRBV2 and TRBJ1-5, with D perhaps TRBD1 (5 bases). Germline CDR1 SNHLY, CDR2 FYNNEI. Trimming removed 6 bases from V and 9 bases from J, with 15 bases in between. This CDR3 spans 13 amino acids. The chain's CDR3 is CASRGDGLGPQHF. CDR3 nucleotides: TGTGCCAGCAGGGGGGACGGGCTAGGGCCCCAGCATTTT.

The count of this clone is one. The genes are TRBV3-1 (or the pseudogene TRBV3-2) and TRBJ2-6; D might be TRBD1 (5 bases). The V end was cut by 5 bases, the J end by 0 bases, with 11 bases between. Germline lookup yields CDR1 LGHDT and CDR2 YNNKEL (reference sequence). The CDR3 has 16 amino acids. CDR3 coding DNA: TGTGCCAGCAGCGACAGACTGATCTCTGGGGCCAACGTCCTGACTTTC. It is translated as CASSDRLISGANVLTF.

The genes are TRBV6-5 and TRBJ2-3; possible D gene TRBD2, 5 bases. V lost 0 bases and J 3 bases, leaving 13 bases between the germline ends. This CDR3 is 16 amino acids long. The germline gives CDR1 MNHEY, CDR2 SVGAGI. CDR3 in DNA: TGTGCCAGCAGTTACTCGGTCGGGGAATGGACAGATACGCAGTATTTT. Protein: CASSYSVGEWTDTQYF.

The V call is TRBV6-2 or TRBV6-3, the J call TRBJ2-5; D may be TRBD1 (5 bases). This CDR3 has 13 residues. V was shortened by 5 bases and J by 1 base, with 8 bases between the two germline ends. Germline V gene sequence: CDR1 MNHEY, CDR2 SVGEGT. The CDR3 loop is CASSGQVQETQYF. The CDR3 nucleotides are TGTGCCAGCAGTGGACAAGTCCAAGAGACCCAGTACTTC.

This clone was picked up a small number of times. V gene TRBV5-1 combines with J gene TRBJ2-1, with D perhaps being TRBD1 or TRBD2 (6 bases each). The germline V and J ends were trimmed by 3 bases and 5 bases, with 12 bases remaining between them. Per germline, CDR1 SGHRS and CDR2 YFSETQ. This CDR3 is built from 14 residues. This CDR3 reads CASSSGEEDNEQFF. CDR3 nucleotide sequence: TGCGCCAGCAGCTCAGGGGAGGAGGACAATGAGCAGTTCTTC.

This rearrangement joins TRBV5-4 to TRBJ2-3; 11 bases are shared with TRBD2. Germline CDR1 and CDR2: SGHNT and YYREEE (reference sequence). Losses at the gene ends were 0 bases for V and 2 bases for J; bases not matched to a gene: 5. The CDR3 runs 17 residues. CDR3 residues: CASSLAASGGPTDTQYF. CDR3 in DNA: TGTGCCAGCAGCTTGGCGGCTAGCGGGGGGCCCACAGATACGCAGTATTTT.

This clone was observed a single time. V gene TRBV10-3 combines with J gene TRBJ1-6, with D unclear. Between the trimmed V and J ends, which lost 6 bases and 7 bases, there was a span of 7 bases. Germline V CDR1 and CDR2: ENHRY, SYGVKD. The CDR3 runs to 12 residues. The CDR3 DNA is TGTGCCATCAGGACCGAGAATTCACCCCTCCACTTT. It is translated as CAIRTENSPLHF.

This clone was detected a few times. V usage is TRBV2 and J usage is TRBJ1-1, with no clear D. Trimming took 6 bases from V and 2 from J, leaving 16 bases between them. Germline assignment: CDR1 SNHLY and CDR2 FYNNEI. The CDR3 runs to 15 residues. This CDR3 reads CASRARWAGNTEAFF. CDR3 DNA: TGTGCCAGCAGGGCCCGGTGGGCAGGAAACACTGAAGCTTTCTTT. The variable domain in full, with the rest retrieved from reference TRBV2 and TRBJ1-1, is EPEVTQTPSHQVTQMGQEVILRCVPISNHLYFYWYRQILGQKVEFLVSFYNNEISEKSEIFDDQFSVERPDGSNFTLKIRSTKLEDSAMYFCASRARWAGNTEAFFGQGTRLTVV.

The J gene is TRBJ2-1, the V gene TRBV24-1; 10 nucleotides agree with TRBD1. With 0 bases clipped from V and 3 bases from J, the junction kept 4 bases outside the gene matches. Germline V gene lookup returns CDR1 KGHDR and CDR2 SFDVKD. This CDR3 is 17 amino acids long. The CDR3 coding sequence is TGTGCCACCAGTGATTTGAGCCGGGACAGGGGCTACAATGAGCAGTTCTTC. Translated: CATSDLSRDRGYNEQFF.

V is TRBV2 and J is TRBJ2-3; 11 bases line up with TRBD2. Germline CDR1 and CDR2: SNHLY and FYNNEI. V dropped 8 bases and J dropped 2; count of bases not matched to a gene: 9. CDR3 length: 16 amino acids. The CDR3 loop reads CASSPSSGGHTDTQYF. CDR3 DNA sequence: TGTGCCAGCTCCCCTTCTAGCGGGGGGCACACAGATACGCAGTATTTT.

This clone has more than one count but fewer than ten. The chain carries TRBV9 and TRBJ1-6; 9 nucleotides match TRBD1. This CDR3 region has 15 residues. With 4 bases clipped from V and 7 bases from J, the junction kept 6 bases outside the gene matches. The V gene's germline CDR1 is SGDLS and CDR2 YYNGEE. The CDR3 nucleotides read TGTGCCAGCAGCACCGGGACAGGGCCCAATTCACCCCTCCACTTT. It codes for CASSTGTGPNSPLHF.

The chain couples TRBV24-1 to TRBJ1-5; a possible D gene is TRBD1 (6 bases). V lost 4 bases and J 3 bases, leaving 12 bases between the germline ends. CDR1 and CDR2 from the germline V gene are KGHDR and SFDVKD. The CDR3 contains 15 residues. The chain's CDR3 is CATSDSNRVNQPQHF. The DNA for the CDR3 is TGTGCCACCAGTGACTCTAACAGGGTCAATCAGCCCCAGCATTTT.

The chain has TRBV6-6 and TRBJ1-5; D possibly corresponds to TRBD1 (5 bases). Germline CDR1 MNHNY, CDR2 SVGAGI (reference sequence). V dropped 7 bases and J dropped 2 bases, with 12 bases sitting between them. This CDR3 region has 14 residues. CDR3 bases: TGTGCCAGCATTTGGACAATGGGCAATCAGCCCCAGCATTTT. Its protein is CASIWTMGNQPQHF.

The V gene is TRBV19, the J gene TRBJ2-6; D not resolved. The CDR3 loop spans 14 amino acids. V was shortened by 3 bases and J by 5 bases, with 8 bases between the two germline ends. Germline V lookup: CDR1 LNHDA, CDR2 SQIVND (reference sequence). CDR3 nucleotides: TGTGCCAGTAGTATTTCGGGCTGGGCCAACGTCCTGACTTTC. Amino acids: CASSISGWANVLTF.

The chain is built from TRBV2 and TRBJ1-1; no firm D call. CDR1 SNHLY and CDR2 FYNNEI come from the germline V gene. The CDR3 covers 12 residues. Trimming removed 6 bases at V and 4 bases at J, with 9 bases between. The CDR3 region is CASRHQVTEAFF. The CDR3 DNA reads TGTGCCAGCAGACACCAGGTCACTGAAGCTTTCTTT.

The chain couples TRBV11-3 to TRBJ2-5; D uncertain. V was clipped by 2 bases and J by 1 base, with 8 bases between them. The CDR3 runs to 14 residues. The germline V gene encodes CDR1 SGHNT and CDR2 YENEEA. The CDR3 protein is CASSLSAVQETQYF. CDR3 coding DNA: TGTGCCAGCAGCTTAAGCGCAGTCCAAGAGACCCAGTACTTC.